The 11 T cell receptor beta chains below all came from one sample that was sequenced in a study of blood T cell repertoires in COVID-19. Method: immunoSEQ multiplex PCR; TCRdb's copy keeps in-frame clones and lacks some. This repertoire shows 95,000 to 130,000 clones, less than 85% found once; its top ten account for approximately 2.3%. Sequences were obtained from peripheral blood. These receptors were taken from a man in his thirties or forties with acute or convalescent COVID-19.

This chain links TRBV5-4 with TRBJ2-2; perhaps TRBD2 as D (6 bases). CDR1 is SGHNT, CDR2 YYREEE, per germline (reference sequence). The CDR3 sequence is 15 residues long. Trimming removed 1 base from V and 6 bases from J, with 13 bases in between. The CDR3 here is CASSLFGGMAGELFF. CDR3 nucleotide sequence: TGTGCCAGCAGCTTGTTTGGCGGGATGGCCGGGGAGCTGTTTTTT.

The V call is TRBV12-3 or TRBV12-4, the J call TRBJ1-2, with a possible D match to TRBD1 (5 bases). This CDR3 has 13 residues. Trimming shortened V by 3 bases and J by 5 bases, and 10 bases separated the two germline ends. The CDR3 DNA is TGTGCCAGCAGTTTTGGCAGGGCGTATGGCTACACCTTC. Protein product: CASSFGRAYGYTF.

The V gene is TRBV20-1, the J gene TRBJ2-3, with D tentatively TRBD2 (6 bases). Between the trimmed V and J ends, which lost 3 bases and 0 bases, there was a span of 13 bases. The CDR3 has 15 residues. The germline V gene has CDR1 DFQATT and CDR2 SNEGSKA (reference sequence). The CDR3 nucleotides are TGCAGTGCTAGTGGGCGCGGGGCTAGCACAGATACGCAGTATTTT. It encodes CSASGRGASTDTQYF.

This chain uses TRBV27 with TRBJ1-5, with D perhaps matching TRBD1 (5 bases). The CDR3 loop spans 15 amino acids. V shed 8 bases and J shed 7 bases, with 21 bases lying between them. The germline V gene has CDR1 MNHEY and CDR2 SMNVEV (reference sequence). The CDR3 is CASGTAGPLRQPQHF. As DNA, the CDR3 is TGTGCCAGCGGAACCGCGGGGCCCCTCAGGCAGCCCCAGCATTTT.

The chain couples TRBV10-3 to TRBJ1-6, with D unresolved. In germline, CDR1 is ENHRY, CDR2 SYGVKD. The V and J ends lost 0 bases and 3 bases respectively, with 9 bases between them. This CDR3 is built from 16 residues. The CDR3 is CAISESPASYNSPLHF. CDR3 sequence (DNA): TGTGCCATCAGTGAGTCCCCAGCTAGCTATAATTCACCCCTCCACTTT.

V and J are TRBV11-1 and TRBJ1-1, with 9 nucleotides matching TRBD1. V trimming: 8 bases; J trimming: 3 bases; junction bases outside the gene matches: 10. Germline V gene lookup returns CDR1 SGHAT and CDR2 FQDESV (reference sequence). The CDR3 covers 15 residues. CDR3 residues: CASGDRTGADTEAFF. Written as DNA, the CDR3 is TGTGCCAGCGGCGACCGGACAGGGGCAGACACTGAAGCTTTCTTT.

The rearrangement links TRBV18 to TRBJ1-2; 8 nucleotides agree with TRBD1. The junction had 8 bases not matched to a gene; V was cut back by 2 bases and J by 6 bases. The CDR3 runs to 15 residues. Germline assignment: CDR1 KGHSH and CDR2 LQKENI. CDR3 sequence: CASSPTSGGADGYTF. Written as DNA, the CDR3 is TGTGCCAGCTCACCAACTTCAGGGGGCGCGGATGGCTACACCTTC.

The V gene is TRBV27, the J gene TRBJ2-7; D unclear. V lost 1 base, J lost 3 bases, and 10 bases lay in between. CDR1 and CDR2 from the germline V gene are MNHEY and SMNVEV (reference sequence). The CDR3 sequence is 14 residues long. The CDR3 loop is CASSLFGPDYEQYF. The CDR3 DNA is TGTGCCAGCAGTTTATTTGGGCCAGACTACGAGCAGTACTTC.

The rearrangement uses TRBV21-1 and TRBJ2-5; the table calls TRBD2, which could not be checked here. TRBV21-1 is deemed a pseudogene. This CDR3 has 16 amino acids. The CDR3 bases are TGTGCCAGCAGCAAAGACGGCAGGGCGTCGGGGGGAACCCAGTACTTC. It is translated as CASSKDGRASGGTQYF.

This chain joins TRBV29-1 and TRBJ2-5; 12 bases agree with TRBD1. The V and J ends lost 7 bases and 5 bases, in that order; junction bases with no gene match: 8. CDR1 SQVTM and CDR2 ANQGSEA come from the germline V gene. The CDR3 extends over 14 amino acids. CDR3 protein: CSGRIGTGGETQYF. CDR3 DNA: TGCAGCGGGCGAATCGGGACAGGGGGCGAGACCCAGTACTTC.

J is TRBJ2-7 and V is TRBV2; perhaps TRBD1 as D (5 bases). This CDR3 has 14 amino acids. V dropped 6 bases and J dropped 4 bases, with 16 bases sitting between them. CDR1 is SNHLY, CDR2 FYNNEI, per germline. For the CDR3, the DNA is TGTGCCAGCAGAGATCCCGACAGTAAGTACGAGCAGTACTTC. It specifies CASRDPDSKYEQYF.